This entry describes one T cell receptor (beta chain). The antigen is unknown. This sample is drawn from a study of cytomegalovirus exposure and HLA in healthy donors. Study conclusions and caveats: Analysis performed later showed TCR beta chains linked to HLA being more clonally expanded than equally common others. Reports indicate that TCR beta sequences accurately predicted the HLA-A and HLA-B alleles of most subjects. Available immune exposure information covered CMV serostatus only.

Researchers ran the PCR with 60 Vbeta and 13 Jbeta primers. Method: immunoSEQ multiplex PCR; TCRdb's copy keeps in-frame clones and lacks some. This table holds about 83,000 clones, 65% to 80% found once. CDR1 is KGHSH, CDR2 LQKENI, per germline. V shed 3 bases and J shed 4 bases, with 15 bases lying between them. The CDR3 spans 15 residues. Everyone who donated was a healthy bone marrow donor. V usage is TRBV18 and J usage is TRBJ1-1; D may be TRBD1 (5 bases). The sequencing input was PBMCs. The clonotype comes from a man aged 55 to 70 in good health and CMV-seronegative. The CDR3 protein is CASSPTRDLGTEAFF. CDR3 in DNA: TGTGCCAGCTCACCGACCAGGGACTTGGGCACTGAAGCTTTCTTT.